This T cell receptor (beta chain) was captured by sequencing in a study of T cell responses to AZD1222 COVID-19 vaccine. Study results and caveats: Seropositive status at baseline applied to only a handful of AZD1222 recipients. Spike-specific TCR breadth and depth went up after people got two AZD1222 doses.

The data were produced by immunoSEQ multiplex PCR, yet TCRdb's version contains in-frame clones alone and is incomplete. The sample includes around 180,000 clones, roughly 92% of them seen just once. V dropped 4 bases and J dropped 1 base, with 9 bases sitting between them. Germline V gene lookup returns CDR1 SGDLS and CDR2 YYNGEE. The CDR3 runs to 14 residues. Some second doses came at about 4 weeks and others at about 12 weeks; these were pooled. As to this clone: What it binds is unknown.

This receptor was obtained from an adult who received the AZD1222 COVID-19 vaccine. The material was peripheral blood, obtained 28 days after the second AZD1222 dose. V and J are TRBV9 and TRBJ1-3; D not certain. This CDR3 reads CASSPPRSGNTIYF. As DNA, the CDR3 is TGTGCCAGCAGCCCTCCCAGGTCTGGAAACACCATATATTTT.